This T cell receptor (beta chain) was profiled in a study of T cells in Graves' hyperthyroidism and ophthalmopathy. About the research overall: Prior to any treatment, at the point of initial diagnosis, peripheral blood was collected.

The CDR3 regions of TCR beta were amplified from RNA transcripts. Using the HTBI primer set, a first-round RT-PCR was run on the TCR CDR3. MiXCR was run by TCRdb on the multiplex PCR reads, yielding one entry per CDR3 protein. The table shows about 640,000 distinct CDR3 sequences, with about 14% occurring only once. Reasons for excluding patients were uncontrolled infection, other autoimmune disease, pregnancy or lactation. Diagnosis rested on symptoms, serum thyroxine and TRAb, thyroid ultrasound, and orbital computed tomography. PBMCs were sourced from more than 9 ml fresh peripheral blood. This clonotype was found many times. The trim removed 4 bases at V and 5 bases at J, leaving 9 bases unmatched. Germline values: CDR1 MNHEY, CDR2 SMNVEV (reference sequence). CDR3 length: 17 amino acids.

The sequence came from a woman aged 45-59 years with Graves' ophthalmopathy. The sequenced sample was blood. The chain recombines TRBV27 with TRBJ2-2; 11 nucleotides agree with TRBD2. CDR3 sequence: CASSSPTSGSETGELFF. CDR3 bases: TGTGCCAGCAGTTCACCAACTAGCGGGAGTGAAACCGGGGAGCTGTTTTTT.